The 15 T cell receptor beta chains listed next were all sequenced from one sample in a study of blood T cell repertoires in COVID-19. Assay used: immunoSEQ multiplex PCR; TCRdb lists only in-frame clones, some missing. The sample yields about 300,000 clones, 80% to 90% seen once. The source material was PBMCs or T cells enriched from blood (not recorded which). The receptors come from a man under 40 who had recovered from COVID-19.

The V call is TRBV5-5, the J call TRBJ1-6; unclear D gene. Germline V gene lookup returns CDR1 SGHKS and CDR2 YYEKEE (reference sequence). This CDR3 region has 14 residues. V was pared by 3 bases and J by 5 bases, with 9 bases between. DNA of the CDR3: TGTGCCAGCAGCTCAGACAAGCATAATTCACCCCTCCACTTT. It translates to CASSSDKHNSPLHF.

This chain joins TRBV10-3 and TRBJ1-6; D is perhaps TRBD1 (6 bases). This CDR3 spans 13 amino acids. Germline V gives CDR1 ENHRY, CDR2 SYGVKD. V lost 4 bases to trimming and J lost 7 bases, with 8 bases between them. This CDR3 is CAISGTANSPLHF. CDR3 coding DNA: TGTGCCATCAGTGGGACAGCCAATTCACCCCTCCACTTT.

This chain joins TRBV4-1 and TRBJ2-7, with TRBD1 matching over 8 bases. This CDR3 has 15 residues. Germline CDR1 MGHRA, CDR2 YSYEKL. The junction had 6 bases not matched to a gene; V was cut back by 1 base and J by 4 bases. The CDR3 region is CASSQGQGAGYEQYF. The DNA for the CDR3 is TGCGCCAGCAGCCAAGGTCAGGGGGCGGGTTACGAGCAGTACTTC.

This chain links TRBV18 with TRBJ1-2; 7 bases fit TRBD1. With V trimmed by 2 bases and J by 8 bases, 5 bases remained unmatched. The CDR3 consists of 13 residues. Per germline, CDR1 KGHSH and CDR2 LQKENI. The CDR3 sequence is CASSPGTVVGYTF. CDR3 nucleotides: TGTGCCAGCTCACCAGGGACAGTAGTCGGCTACACCTTC.

V is TRBV5-1 and J is TRBJ1-3; 7 nucleotides line up with TRBD1. The germline V gene has CDR1 SGHRS and CDR2 YFSETQ. The V gene end was trimmed by 0 bases and the J gene end by 10 bases; junction bases not matched to a gene: 7. The CDR3 spans 14 residues. The CDR3 nucleotides are TGCGCCAGCAGCTTGGGACAGGGAGGCGATACCATATATTTT. Encoded protein: CASSLGQGGDTIYF.

This sequence joins TRBV24-1 and TRBJ2-3, with 12 bases identical to TRBD2. V lost 5 bases, J lost 2 bases, and 7 bases stayed unmatched. The CDR3 is 17 residues long. Germline V gene lookup returns CDR1 KGHDR and CDR2 SFDVKD. The CDR3 DNA is TGTGCCACCAGTGGGACTAGCGGGGTCCTTCCCACAGATACGCAGTATTTT. This sequence encodes CATSGTSGVLPTDTQYF.

This clone was seen a handful of times. The chain is built from TRBV6-5 and TRBJ1-6, with D possibly TRBD1 on 5 matching bases. V lost 0 bases and J 8 bases, leaving 14 bases between the germline ends. The CDR3 sequence is 16 residues long. CDR1 is MNHEY and CDR2 is SVGAGI in the germline V gene. This CDR3 is CASSYSNPGADSPLHF. The CDR3 DNA reads as TGTGCCAGCAGTTACTCTAATCCTGGGGCCGATTCACCCCTCCACTTT.

V usage is TRBV19 and J usage is TRBJ2-3; TRBD1 might be the D (7 bases). Trimming removed 5 bases from V and 2 bases from J, with 14 bases in between. This CDR3 has 15 residues. Germline CDR1 LNHDA, CDR2 SQIVND (reference sequence). The CDR3 region is CASSGRGQTTDTQYF. Written as DNA, the CDR3 is TGTGCCAGTAGTGGGCGGGGACAGACCACAGATACGCAGTATTTT.

The V call is TRBV6-1, the J call TRBJ2-1, with no clear D. V was shortened by 3 bases and J by 3 bases, with 12 bases between the two germline ends. In germline, CDR1 is MNHNS, CDR2 SASEGT. The CDR3 runs 15 residues. DNA of the CDR3: TGTGCCAGCAGTGACCTCCTAGACGGCTACAATGAGCAGTTCTTC. This sequence encodes CASSDLLDGYNEQFF.

The rearrangement uses TRBV7-8 and TRBJ1-2, with D unclear. Trimming pared 2 bases from V and 2 bases from J, leaving 9 bases between. Germline V gene lookup returns CDR1 SGHVS and CDR2 FQNEAQ. The CDR3 spans 14 residues. The CDR3 is CASSLRTANYGYTF. In nucleotides, the CDR3 is TGTGCCAGCAGCTTAAGGACTGCAAACTATGGCTACACCTTC.

The genes are TRBV9 and TRBJ1-3; D may be TRBD1 (5 bases). V lost 4 bases to trimming and J lost 0 bases, with 17 bases between them. This CDR3 spans 17 amino acids. The germline CDR1 and CDR2 sequences are SGDLS and YYNGEE. The CDR3 sequence: CASSRLYGGDSGNTIYF. In nucleotides, the CDR3 is TGTGCCAGCAGCCGGCTGTACGGGGGAGACTCTGGAAACACCATATATTTT.

The J gene is TRBJ2-5, the V gene TRBV7-9, with TRBD2 as a possible D gene (6 bases). This CDR3 has 14 residues. Trimming removed 5 bases from V and 2 bases from J, with 12 bases in between. Germline V gene data show CDR1 as SEHNR and CDR2 as FQNEAQ (reference sequence). The CDR3 region is CASSLERVQETQYF. The CDR3 nucleotides are TGTGCCAGCAGCCTCGAGCGGGTTCAAGAGACCCAGTACTTC.

The genes are TRBV6-5 and TRBJ2-5; TRBD1 agrees at 8 bases. CDR1 is MNHEY and CDR2 is SVGAGI in the germline V gene. The ends lost 2 bases at V and 2 bases at J; junction bases unmatched: 1. The CDR3 is 14 residues long. The CDR3 sequence is CASSYRDRQETQYF. In DNA form, the CDR3 reads TGTGCCAGCAGTTACCGGGACAGGCAAGAGACCCAGTACTTC.

The V gene is TRBV29-1, the J gene TRBJ1-5, with 7 bases fitting TRBD1. Germline CDR1 reads SQVTM; CDR2 reads ANQGSEA. V was clipped by 5 bases and J by 4 bases; unmatched bases: 8. The CDR3 runs 14 residues. DNA of the CDR3: TGCAGCGTTACCTCCGGGACAGCGAATCAGCCCCAGCATTTT. It specifies CSVTSGTANQPQHF.

The rearrangement links TRBV27 to TRBJ2-1, with 11 bases lining up with TRBD1. V dropped 5 bases and J dropped 6; count of bases not matched to a gene: 12. The CDR3 is 17 amino acids. CDR1 and CDR2 (germline): MNHEY, SMNVEV (reference sequence). In DNA, the CDR3 is TGTGCCAGCAGTCCCCTGATCCGGGACAGGGGGATCAATGAGCAGTTCTTC. This codes for CASSPLIRDRGINEQFF.